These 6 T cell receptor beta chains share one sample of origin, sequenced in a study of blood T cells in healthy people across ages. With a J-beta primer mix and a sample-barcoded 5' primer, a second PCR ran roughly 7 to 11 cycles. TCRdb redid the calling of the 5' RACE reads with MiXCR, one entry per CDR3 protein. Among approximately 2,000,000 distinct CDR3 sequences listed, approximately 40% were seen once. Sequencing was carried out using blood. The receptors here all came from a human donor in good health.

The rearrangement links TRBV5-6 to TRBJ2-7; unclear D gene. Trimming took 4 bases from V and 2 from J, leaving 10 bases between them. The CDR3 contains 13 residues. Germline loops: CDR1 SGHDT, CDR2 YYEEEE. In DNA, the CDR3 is TGTGCCAGCAGCATAGGACGGACCTACGAGCAGTACTTC. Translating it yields CASSIGRTYEQYF.

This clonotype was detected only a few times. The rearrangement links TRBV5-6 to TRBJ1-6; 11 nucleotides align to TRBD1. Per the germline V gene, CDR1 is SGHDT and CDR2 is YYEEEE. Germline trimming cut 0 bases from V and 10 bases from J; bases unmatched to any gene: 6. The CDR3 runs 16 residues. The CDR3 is CASSLGTGGLYSPLHF. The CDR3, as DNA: TGTGCCAGCAGCTTGGGGACAGGGGGCCTCTACTCACCCCTCCACTTT.

The CDR3 sequence is CSASRRSSYEQYF. CDR3 bases: TGCAGTGCTAGTCGCAGGAGCTCCTACGAGCAGTACTTC. The V gene is TRBV20-1, the J gene TRBJ2-7; D not resolved. CDR3 length: 13 amino acids. V lost 3 bases, J lost 0 bases, and 9 bases lay in between. Germline CDR1 DFQATT, CDR2 SNEGSKA (reference sequence).

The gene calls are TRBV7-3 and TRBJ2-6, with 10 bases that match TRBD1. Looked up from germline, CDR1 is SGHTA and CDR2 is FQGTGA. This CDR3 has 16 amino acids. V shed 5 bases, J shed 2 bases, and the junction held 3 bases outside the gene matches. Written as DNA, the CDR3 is TGTGCCAGCAGCCGACAGGGGGCGGCTGGGGCCAACGTCCTGACTTTC. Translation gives CASSRQGAAGANVLTF.

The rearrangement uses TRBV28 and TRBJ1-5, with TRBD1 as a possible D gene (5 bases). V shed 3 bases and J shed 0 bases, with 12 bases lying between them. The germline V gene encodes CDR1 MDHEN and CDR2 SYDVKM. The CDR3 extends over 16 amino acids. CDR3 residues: CASSFPQDYSNQPQHF. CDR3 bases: TGTGCCAGCAGTTTCCCACAGGATTATAGCAATCAGCCCCAGCATTTT. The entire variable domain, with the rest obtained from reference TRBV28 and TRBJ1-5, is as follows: DVKVTQSSRYLVKRTGEKVFLECVQDMDHENMFWYRQDPGLGLRLIYFSYDVKMKEKGDIPEGYSVSREKKERFSLILESASTNQTSMYLCASSFPQDYSNQPQHFGDGTRLSIL.

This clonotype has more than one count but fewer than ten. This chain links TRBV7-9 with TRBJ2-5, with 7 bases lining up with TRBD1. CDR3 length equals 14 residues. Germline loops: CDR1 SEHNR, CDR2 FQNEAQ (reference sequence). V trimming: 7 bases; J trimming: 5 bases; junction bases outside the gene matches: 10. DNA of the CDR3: TGTGCCAGCAAAGAACAAGGCAGGGGGGAGACCCAGTACTTC. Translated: CASKEQGRGETQYF.